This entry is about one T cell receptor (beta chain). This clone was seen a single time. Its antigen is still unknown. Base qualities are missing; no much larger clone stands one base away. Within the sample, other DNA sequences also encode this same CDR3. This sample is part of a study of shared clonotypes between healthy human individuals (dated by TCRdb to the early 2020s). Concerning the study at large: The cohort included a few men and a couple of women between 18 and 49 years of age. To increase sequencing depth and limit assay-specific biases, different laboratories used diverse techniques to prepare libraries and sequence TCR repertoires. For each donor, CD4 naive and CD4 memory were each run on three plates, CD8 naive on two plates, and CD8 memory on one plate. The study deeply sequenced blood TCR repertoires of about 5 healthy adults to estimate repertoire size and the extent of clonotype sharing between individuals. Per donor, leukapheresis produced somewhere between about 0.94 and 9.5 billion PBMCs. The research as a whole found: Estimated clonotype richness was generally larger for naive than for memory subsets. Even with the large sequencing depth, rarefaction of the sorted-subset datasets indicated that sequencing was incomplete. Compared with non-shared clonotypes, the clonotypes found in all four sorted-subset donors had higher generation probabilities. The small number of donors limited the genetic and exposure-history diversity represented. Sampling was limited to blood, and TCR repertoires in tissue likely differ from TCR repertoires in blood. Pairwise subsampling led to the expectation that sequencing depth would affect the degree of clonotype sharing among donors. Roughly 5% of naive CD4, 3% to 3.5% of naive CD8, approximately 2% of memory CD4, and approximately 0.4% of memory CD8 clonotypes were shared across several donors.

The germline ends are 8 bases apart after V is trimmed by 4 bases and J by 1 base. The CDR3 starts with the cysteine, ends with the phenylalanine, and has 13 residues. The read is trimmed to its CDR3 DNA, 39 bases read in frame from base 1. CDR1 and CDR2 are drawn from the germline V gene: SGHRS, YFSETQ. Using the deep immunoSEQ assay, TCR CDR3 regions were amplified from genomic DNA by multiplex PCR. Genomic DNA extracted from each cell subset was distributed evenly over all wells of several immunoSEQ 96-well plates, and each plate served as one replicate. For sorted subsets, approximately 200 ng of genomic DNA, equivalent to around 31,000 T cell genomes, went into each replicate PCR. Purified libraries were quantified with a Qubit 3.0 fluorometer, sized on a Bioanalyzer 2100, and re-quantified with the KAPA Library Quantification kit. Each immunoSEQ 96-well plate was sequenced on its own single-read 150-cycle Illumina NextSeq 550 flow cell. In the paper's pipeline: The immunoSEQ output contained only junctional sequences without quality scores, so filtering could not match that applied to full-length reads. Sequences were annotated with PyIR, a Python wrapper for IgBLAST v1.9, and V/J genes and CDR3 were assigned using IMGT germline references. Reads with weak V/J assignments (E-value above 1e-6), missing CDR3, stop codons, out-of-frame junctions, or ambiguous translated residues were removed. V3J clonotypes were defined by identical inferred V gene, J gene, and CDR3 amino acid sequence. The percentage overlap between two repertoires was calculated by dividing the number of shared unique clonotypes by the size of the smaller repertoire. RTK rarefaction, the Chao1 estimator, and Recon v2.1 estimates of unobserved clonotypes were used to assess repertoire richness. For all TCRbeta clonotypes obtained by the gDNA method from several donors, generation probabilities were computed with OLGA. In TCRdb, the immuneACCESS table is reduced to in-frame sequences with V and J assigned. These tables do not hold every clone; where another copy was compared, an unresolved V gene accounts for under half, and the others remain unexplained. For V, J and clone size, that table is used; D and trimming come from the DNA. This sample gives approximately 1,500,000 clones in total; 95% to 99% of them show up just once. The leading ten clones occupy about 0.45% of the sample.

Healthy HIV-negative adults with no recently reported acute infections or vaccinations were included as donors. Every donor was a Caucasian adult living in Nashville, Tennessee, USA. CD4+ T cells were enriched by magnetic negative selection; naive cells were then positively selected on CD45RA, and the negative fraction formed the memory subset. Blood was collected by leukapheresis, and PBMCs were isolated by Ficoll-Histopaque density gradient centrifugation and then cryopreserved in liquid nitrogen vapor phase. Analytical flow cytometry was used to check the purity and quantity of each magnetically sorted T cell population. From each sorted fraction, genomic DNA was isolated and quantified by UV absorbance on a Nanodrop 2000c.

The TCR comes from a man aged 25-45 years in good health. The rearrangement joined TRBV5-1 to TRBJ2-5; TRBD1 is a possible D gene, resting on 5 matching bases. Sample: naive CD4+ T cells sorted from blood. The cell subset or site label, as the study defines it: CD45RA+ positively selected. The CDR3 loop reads CASSQTVQETQYF. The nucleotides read TGCGCCAGCAGCCAGACAGTCCAAGAGACCCAGTACTTC.